These 12 T cell receptor beta chains share one sample of origin, sequenced in a study of shared clonotypes between healthy human individuals. Using immunoSEQ multiplex PCR, the repertoire was profiled, and TCRdb retains in-frame clones only, with some absent. The sample gives 1.5 million to 1.9 million clones, 98% of which show up once; 0.4% to 0.45% is in the top ten. What was sequenced was naive CD4+ T cells sorted from blood. Subset given: CD45RA+ positively selected. These receptors came from a man aged 25 to 45 in good health.

The genes are TRBV2 and TRBJ2-1, with 16 positions matching TRBD2. The CDR3 has 18 residues. Trimming took 3 bases from V and 4 from J; bases not matched to a gene: 6. CDR1 and CDR2 (germline): SNHLY, FYNNEI. The DNA of the CDR3 is TGTGCCAGCAGTGACGTCCCGGGACTAGCGGGAGGGTACAATGAGCAGTTCTTC. This codes for CASSDVPGLAGGYNEQFF. Together with reference TRBV2 and TRBJ2-1, the CDR3 gives the full variable domain: EPEVTQTPSHQVTQMGQEVILRCVPISNHLYFYWYRQILGQKVEFLVSFYNNEISEKSEIFDDQFSVERPDGSNFTLKIRSTKLEDSAMYFCASSDVPGLAGGYNEQFFGPGTRLTVL.

The rearrangement uses TRBV1 and TRBJ1-2. TRBV1 is reported as a pseudogene. The CDR3 extends over 11 amino acids. The CDR3 bases are TGCACCAGCATACGGGTGTATGGCTACACCTTC. Amino acid sequence: CTSIRVYGYTF.

This chain joins TRBV5-4 and TRBJ2-7; D uncertain. Deletions cut 5 bases from V and 6 bases from J, with 24 bases between. The CDR3 consists of 16 residues. CDR1 and CDR2 from the germline V gene are SGHNT and YYREEE (reference sequence). CDR3 protein: CASSIGVDLISREQYF. The CDR3 DNA sequence: TGTGCCAGCAGTATTGGGGTGGATCTCATCTCGCGCGAGCAGTACTTC.

The V gene is TRBV11-3, the J gene TRBJ2-7; D is undetermined. V was shortened by 1 base and J by 2 bases, with 6 bases between the two germline ends. The CDR3 is made up of 13 amino acids. Germline V gene data show CDR1 as SGHNT and CDR2 as YENEEA. The CDR3 protein is CASSLGRPYEQYF. Here the CDR3 DNA reads TGTGCCAGCAGCTTAGGAAGGCCCTACGAGCAGTACTTC.

This clone was recorded only once. The rearrangement uses TRBV7-3 and TRBJ2-7; D possibly matches TRBD1 or TRBD2 (5 bases each). Trimming removed 1 base at V and 6 bases at J, with 10 bases between. The CDR3 runs 13 residues. CDR1 is SGHTA, CDR2 FQGTGA, per germline. CDR3 nucleotide sequence: TGTGCCAGCAGCTTAAGGGGCGGGCGCGAGCAGTACTTC. This translates into CASSLRGGREQYF.

The chain employs TRBV27 and TRBJ2-2, with TRBD2 as a possible D gene (6 bases). There are 15 residues in the CDR3. Trimming took off 6 bases at V and 6 bases at J, with 17 bases between the two ends. CDR1 and CDR2 (germline): MNHEY, SMNVEV (reference sequence). The CDR3 DNA reads as TGTGCCAGCAGCCGACTAGGTGGAGGTTCCGGGGAGCTGTTTTTT. This sequence encodes CASSRLGGGSGELFF.

The chain uses TRBV7-8 and TRBJ2-1; TRBD2 matches 10 bases. The CDR3 contains 15 residues. In germline, CDR1 is SGHVS, CDR2 FQNEAQ. V was pared by 5 bases and J by 5 bases, with 6 bases of the junction left unmatched. In DNA, the CDR3 is TGTGCCAGCAGCCCGCCTAGCGGGAGACACAATGAGCAGTTCTTC. Protein sequence: CASSPPSGRHNEQFF.

This clone was observed a single time. The chain carries TRBV2 and TRBJ2-7; D remains unclear. V lost 5 bases to trimming and J lost 4 bases, with 9 bases between them. Germline assignment: CDR1 SNHLY and CDR2 FYNNEI. The CDR3 consists of 12 residues. The CDR3 sequence: CASSKLRYEQYF. CDR3 nucleotides: TGTGCCAGCAGTAAACTTAGATACGAGCAGTACTTC.

In this sample, this clone turned up once. The V and J genes are TRBV27 and TRBJ1-2; D perhaps matches TRBD1 (5 bases). The germline gives CDR1 MNHEY, CDR2 SMNVEV (reference sequence). Trimming took 8 bases from V and 4 from J, leaving 17 bases between them. The CDR3 has 14 residues. The CDR3 DNA reads TGTGCCAGCGGTCTGGGGCAGTTCGGCTATGGCTACACCTTC. Its translation: CASGLGQFGYGYTF.

The chain joins TRBV28 to TRBJ1-1, with a possible D match to TRBD1 (5 bases). The CDR3 has 15 residues. Trimming took 5 bases from V and 3 from J, leaving 16 bases between them. Germline CDR1 MDHEN, CDR2 SYDVKM. The CDR3 is CASSPLGVGDTEAFF. The DNA for the CDR3 is TGTGCCAGCAGTCCCCTTGGGGTGGGGGACACTGAAGCTTTCTTT.

The chain uses TRBV27 and TRBJ2-4; D is unresolved. The CDR3 consists of 19 residues. The germline V gene has CDR1 MNHEY and CDR2 SMNVEV (reference sequence). V lost 3 bases and J lost 1, with 22 bases in between. This CDR3 reads CASSFLNPKMELAKNIQYF. DNA of the CDR3: TGTGCCAGCAGTTTTCTCAACCCAAAGATGGAACTCGCCAAAAACATTCAGTACTTC.

The rearrangement joins TRBV5-5 to TRBJ2-1; the D gene is possibly TRBD1 (6 bases). This CDR3 spans 15 amino acids. Germline CDR1 reads SGHKS; CDR2 reads YYEKEE (reference sequence). With 4 bases removed from V and 6 bases from J, the gap between germline ends came to 17 bases. CDR3 sequence reads: CASSRIQGSGNEQFF. The CDR3, as DNA: TGTGCCAGCAGCCGTATTCAGGGGAGCGGCAATGAGCAGTTCTTC.